The clone carrying this TCR beta chain was recorded many times. As yet, its antigen is unknown. This entry is derived from a study of spatial heterogeneity in lung cancer. On the study more broadly: Detection consistently captured more beta-chain sequences than alpha-chain sequences. Overall study results and limits: Higher tumor mutation counts went along with higher counts of expanded intratumoral alpha and beta TCRs.

Using its own MiXCR run on the 5' RACE reads, TCRdb lists one record per CDR3 protein. The sample has about 2,900 distinct CDR3 sequences; 10% are singletons. CDR3 length: 11 amino acids. Germline CDR1 and CDR2: SNHLY and FYNNEI. V lost 8 bases to trimming and J lost 4 bases, with 8 bases between them. Time point reported: sample taken at primary tumor resection. The sample in question was lung tumor tissue, obtained at surgery. The receptor's source is a female donor with early-stage non-small cell lung cancer. The chain carries TRBV2 and TRBJ2-5, with D hard to call. The CDR3 sequence: CASEGLETQYF. CDR3 coding DNA: TGTGCCAGCGAAGGGTTAGAGACCCAGTACTTC.